The 5 T cell receptor beta chains below were found in one sample sequenced in a study of shared clonotypes between healthy human individuals. Produced via immunoSEQ multiplex PCR; TCRdb's table is partial and in-frame only. The sample consists of some 1.5 million clones, about 96% of them appearing once. Input material: naive CD4+ T cells sorted from blood. Subset described: CD45RA+ positively selected. The receptor set was obtained from a man aged 25 to 40 in good health.

V gene TRBV6-1 combines with J gene TRBJ1-1; 8 bases line up with TRBD1. Germline trimming cut 6 bases from V and 5 bases from J; bases unmatched to any gene: 8. This CDR3 is built from 14 residues. Germline-derived CDR1 and CDR2 are MNHNS and SASEGT. The CDR3 loop is CASRYDRGRTEAFF. DNA of the CDR3: TGTGCCAGCAGGTATGACAGGGGAAGGACTGAAGCTTTCTTT.

The rearrangement joins TRBV7-9 to TRBJ1-1, with D unresolved. V gave up 3 bases and J gave up 4 bases, with 12 bases separating them. This CDR3 is built from 14 residues. CDR1 and CDR2 (germline): SEHNR, FQNEAQ (reference sequence). Here the CDR3 reads CASSFVGSGTEAFF. DNA of the CDR3: TGTGCCAGCAGCTTTGTAGGGTCAGGCACTGAAGCTTTCTTT. Complete variable domain (other parts from reference TRBV7-9 and TRBJ1-1): DTGVSQNPRHKITKRGQNVTFRCDPISEHNRLYWYRQTLGQGPEFLTYFQNEAQLEKSRLLSDRFSAERPKGSFSTLEIQRTEQGDSAMYLCASSFVGSGTEAFFGQGTRLTVV.

V is TRBV6-1 and J is TRBJ1-5, with D perhaps matching TRBD1 (5 bases). The V gene lost 3 bases and the J gene lost 3 bases, with 15 bases spanning the gap. Germline V CDR1 and CDR2: MNHNS, SASEGT. There are 16 residues in the CDR3. The CDR3 DNA is TGTGCCAGCAGTGACCTCCTCTCAGGGTCCAATCAGCCCCAGCATTTT. Residues: CASSDLLSGSNQPQHF.

This chain links TRBV9 with TRBJ1-4, with D uncertain. Germline V gene data show CDR1 as SGDLS and CDR2 as YYNGEE. V was pared by 0 bases and J by 10 bases, with 16 bases between. This CDR3 has 15 residues. The CDR3 DNA reads TGTGCCAGCAGCGTAGCGGGCTCGTCTTACGGAAAACTGTTTTTT. It is translated as CASSVAGSSYGKLFF.

The gene calls are TRBV5-1 and TRBJ2-7; 9 nucleotides line up with TRBD2. The CDR3 loop spans 16 amino acids. Per germline, CDR1 SGHRS and CDR2 YFSETQ. Trimming removed 3 bases from V and 0 bases from J; junction bases left unmatched: 7. The CDR3 sequence: CASSSTVAGDSYEQYF. DNA of the CDR3: TGCGCCAGCAGCTCGACCGTAGCGGGAGACTCCTACGAGCAGTACTTC.